One and the same sample provided the 9 T cell receptor beta chains below, sequenced in a study of CD8 T cells in Susac syndrome. After extraction with the RNeasy kit, roughly 0.5 to 1 ug of the RNA was reverse transcribed using random hexamers. TCRdb called the immunoSEQ multiplex PCR reads again in MiXCR, with one record for every CDR3 protein. The sample comprises 150,000 to 200,000 distinct CDR3 sequences, about 93% of which are singletons, and 0.12% to 0.15% rests with the top ten. Sample: CD4+ T cells from PBMCs. Source of these receptors: a human donor in good health.

The gene calls are TRBV12-3 or TRBV12-4 and TRBJ2-3; 13 nucleotides line up with TRBD2. The V gene end was trimmed by 5 bases and the J gene end by 7 bases; junction bases not matched to a gene: 9. The CDR3 is made up of 16 amino acids. The CDR3 nucleotides read TGTGCCAGCAGTGAGAGACTAGCGGGGGGTTTACATACGCAGTATTTT. Translation gives CASSERLAGGLHTQYF.

The chain joins TRBV20-1 to TRBJ2-7; weak D call: TRBD2 (5 bases). The germline gives CDR1 DFQATT, CDR2 SNEGSKA (reference sequence). CDR3 length equals 13 residues. Trimming took 6 bases from V and 0 from J, leaving 12 bases between them. The CDR3 region has the DNA TGCAGTGCCGTGGAGGCGGTCTCCTACGAGCAGTACTTC. It translates to CSAVEAVSYEQYF.

The rearrangement joins TRBV6-1 to TRBJ2-7; 8 nucleotides match TRBD1. This CDR3 region has 15 residues. The V and J ends lost 4 bases and 0 bases, in that order; junction bases with no gene match: 5. Germline V gene sequence: CDR1 MNHNS, CDR2 SASEGT. Here the CDR3 reads CASSGRTGSSYEQYF. The CDR3 DNA reads as TGTGCCAGCAGTGGAAGGACAGGGAGCTCCTACGAGCAGTACTTC.

This chain links TRBV7-9 with TRBJ2-1; D is perhaps TRBD1 or TRBD2 (6 bases each). This CDR3 contains 14 residues. Per the germline V gene, CDR1 is SEHNR and CDR2 is FQNEAQ (reference sequence). The V end lost 5 bases, the J end lost 8 bases, and 16 bases lay between the germline ends. CDR3 region: CASSRPGARDEQFF. DNA of the CDR3: TGTGCCAGCAGCCGGCCGGGGGCTAGGGATGAGCAGTTCTTC.

The chain carries TRBV5-4 and TRBJ2-2; TRBD1 agrees at 7 bases. This CDR3 spans 17 amino acids. CDR1 SGHNT and CDR2 YYREEE come from the germline V gene (reference sequence). With V trimmed by 3 bases and J by 5 bases, 13 bases remained unmatched. CDR3 in DNA: TGTGCCAGCAGCTGGGGTATAGGGGGCTTTGAGACCGGGGAGCTGTTTTTT. It yields the protein CASSWGIGGFETGELFF. Complete variable domain (other parts from reference TRBV5-4 and TRBJ2-2): ETGVTQSPTHLIKTRGQQVTLRCSSQSGHNTVSWYQQALGQGPQFIFQYYREEENGRGNFPPRFSGLQFPNYSSELNVNALELDDSALYLCASSWGIGGFETGELFFGEGSRLTVL.

The chain carries TRBV19 and TRBJ1-2; TRBD1 is a possible D gene (5 bases). The germline V gene encodes CDR1 LNHDA and CDR2 SQIVND (reference sequence). Trimming shortened V by 3 bases and J by 8 bases, and 19 bases separated the two germline ends. The CDR3 is 15 residues long. The CDR3 DNA follows: TGTGCCAGTAGTATGGGGCAGGCCGTCTATTTGGGCTACACCTTC. This codes for CASSMGQAVYLGYTF. The variable domain in full, completed from reference TRBV19 and TRBJ1-2, reads DGGITQSPKYLFRKEGQNVTLSCEQNLNHDAMYWYRQDPGQGLRLIYYSQIVNDFQKGDIAEGYSVSREKKESFPLTVTSAQKNPTAFYLCASSMGQAVYLGYTFGSGTRLTVV.

The chain is built from TRBV4-2 and TRBJ2-7; TRBD1 is a possible D gene (5 bases). Germline values: CDR1 LGHNA, CDR2 YNFKEQ. The CDR3 contains 17 residues. V dropped 0 bases and J dropped 5 bases, with 20 bases sitting between them. The CDR3 loop is CASSQEIVGAGRNEQYF. Written as DNA, the CDR3 is TGTGCCAGCAGCCAAGAGATCGTGGGCGCAGGGCGGAACGAGCAGTACTTC.

The chain couples TRBV3-1 to TRBJ1-1; no definite D call. The CDR3 has 12 residues. Trimming cost V 4 bases and J 4 bases, with 7 bases left between them. CDR1 LGHDT and CDR2 YNNKEL come from the germline V gene (reference sequence). CDR3 DNA sequence: TGTGCCAGCAGCCGACCTGGCACTGAAGCTTTCTTT. Translation gives CASSRPGTEAFF.

In this sample, this clonotype turned up once. J is TRBJ1-2 and V is TRBV7-8, with a tentative D call TRBD1 (6 bases). The length of the CDR3 is 14 residues. The germline V gene has CDR1 SGHVS and CDR2 FQNEAQ. With 1 base removed from V and 8 bases from J, the gap between germline ends came to 14 bases. CDR3 sequence (DNA): TGTGCCAGCAGCTTAGGGACAGCGGCAGGAGGCTACACCTTC. Translation gives CASSLGTAAGGYTF.